This T cell receptor (beta chain) emerged from a study of T cells after posttransplantation cyclophosphamide. Whole-study results and caveats: Skin or GI-infiltrating T cells shared few TRB sequences with blood. Donor-recipient repertoire similarity was low at 1-2 months, rising over year one.

Cells defined as naive were viable CD3+CD4+ or CD3+CD8+ and CCR7+CD45RA+CD45RO-CD95-CD27+CD28+. The data were produced by immunoSEQ multiplex PCR, yet TCRdb's version contains in-frame clones alone and is incomplete. The sample has about 15,000 clones, around 94% seen once. The length of the CDR3 is 13 residues. Deletions cut 2 bases from V and 2 bases from J, with 6 bases between. The germline V gene has CDR1 MNHEY and CDR2 SMNVEV (reference sequence). Regarding this clone: The antigen is undetermined.

The sample taken for sequencing was naive CD4+ T cells sorted from blood. The rearrangement uses TRBV27 and TRBJ1-2; D is possibly TRBD1 (6 bases). The sequence came from a woman in her fifties or sixties in good health and a related stem cell transplant donor. CDR3 coding DNA: TGTGCCAGCAGTTTACAGGGGAACTATGGCTACACCTTC. Protein: CASSLQGNYGYTF.